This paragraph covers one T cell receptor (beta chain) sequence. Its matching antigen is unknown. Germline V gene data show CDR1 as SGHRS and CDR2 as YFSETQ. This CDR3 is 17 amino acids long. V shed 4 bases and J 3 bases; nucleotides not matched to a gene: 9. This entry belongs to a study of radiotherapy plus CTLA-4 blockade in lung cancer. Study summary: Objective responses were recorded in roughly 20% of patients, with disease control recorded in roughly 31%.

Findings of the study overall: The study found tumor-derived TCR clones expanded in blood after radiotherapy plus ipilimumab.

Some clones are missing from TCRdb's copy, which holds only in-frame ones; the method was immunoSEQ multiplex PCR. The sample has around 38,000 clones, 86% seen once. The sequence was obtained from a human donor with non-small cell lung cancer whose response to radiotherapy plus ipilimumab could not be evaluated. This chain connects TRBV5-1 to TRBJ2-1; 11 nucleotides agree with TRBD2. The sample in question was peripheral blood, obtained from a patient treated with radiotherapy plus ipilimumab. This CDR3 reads CASSTALLAGDYNEQFF. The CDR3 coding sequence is TGCGCCAGCAGCACCGCCCTACTAGCGGGAGACTACAATGAGCAGTTCTTC.